The rows below give T cell receptor beta chains drawn from one sample of a study of blood T cell repertoires in COVID-19. Assay: immunoSEQ multiplex PCR; the TCRdb copy retains only in-frame clones and omits some. The data contain fewer than 500,000 clones, more than 70% of them singletons. The sequenced sample was PBMCs or T cells enriched from blood (not recorded which). These receptors originate from a man under 40 who had recovered from COVID-19. CDR3s include the opening cysteine and the closing phenylalanine or tryptophan. A D gene is named only where the DNA matches it firmly. Clone sizes are given selectively: once, few, many, or a class where the clone is expanded.

j_call d_call cdr3_length v_call clone_size cdr3_nt cdr3_aa
TRBJ1-6 . 17 TRBV7-9 . TGTGCCAGCAGCTTAGCTACACTGGAGTCTCTTCATTCACCCCTCCACTTT CASSLATLESLHSPLHF
TRBJ1-2 . 11 TRBV20-1 once TGCAGTGGGGGCTTGAACTATGGCTACACCTTC CSGGLNYGYTF
TRBJ2-7 TRBD1 13 TRBV4-2 . TGTGCCAGCAGCCAGGGACAGGGGCACGAGCAGTACTTC CASSQGQGHEQYF
TRBJ2-1 . 10 TRBV2 . TGTGCCAGCGAGAGCAATGAGCAGTTCTTC CASESNEQFF
TRBJ1-1 TRBD1 15 TRBV19 . TGTGCCAGTAGTCCCCAGGGGGCGCGGGAGACTGAAGCTTTCTTT CASSPQGARETEAFF
TRBJ2-7 TRBD2 17 TRBV7-2 . TGTGCCAGCAGCTTAGCTCGGGGGGGGATGAGCTCCTACGAGCAGTACTTC CASSLARGGMSSYEQYF
TRBJ1-1 TRBD1 14 TRBV6-1 . TGTGCCAGCAGTGACGGACAGGGAGTGACTGAAGCTTTCTTT CASSDGQGVTEAFF
TRBJ1-1 TRBD1 13 TRBV4-3 . TGCGCCAGCAGCCAGAACAGGGGCGGTGGAGCTTTCTTT CASSQNRGGGAFF
TRBJ1-2 . 14 TRBV4-3 . TGCGCCAGCAGCCAAGATTTCGGGTCCTATGGCTACACCTTC CASSQDFGSYGYTF
TRBJ2-7 . 17 TRBV18 . TGTGCCAGCTCACCGAAATTGAAAGACTATCAATCCTACGAGCAGTACTTC CASSPKLKDYQSYEQYF
TRBJ1-3 TRBD1 16 TRBV4-3 . TGCGCCAGCAGCCAGGGACAGGGCAGCTCTGGAAACACCATATATTTT CASSQGQGSSGNTIYF
TRBJ1-1 . 16 TRBV6-5 . TGTGCCAGCAGTTACGATACCAGATTCGGGAGGACTGAAGCTTTCTTT CASSYDTRFGRTEAFF
TRBJ2-1 . 12 TRBV10-3 . TGTGCCATCAGTGAGCCCGGGGAGAAGCAGTTCTTC CAISEPGEKQFF
TRBJ2-7 TRBD1 18 TRBV14 . TGTGCCAGCAGCCAGTACTACTCCCAAACAGGGGGATCCTACGAGCAGTACTTC CASSQYYSQTGGSYEQYF
TRBJ1-2 TRBD1 15 TRBV4-1 . TGCGCCAGCAGCCAGTCGACAGGGGCCTCCTATGGCTACACCTTC CASSQSTGASYGYTF
TRBJ1-1 TRBD1 12 TRBV24-1 . TGTGCCACCAGTGAATTTCAGGGGGCGGCTTTCTTT CATSEFQGAAFF
TRBJ1-5 . 15 TRBV10-3 . TGTGCCATCAGTGAGGCGGACAATAGCAATCAGCCCCAGCATTTT CAISEADNSNQPQHF
TRBJ1-1 TRBD1 15 TRBV29-1 . TGCAGCGTTTCCGGGACAGGGGTTTCCACCACTGAAGCTTTCTTT CSVSGTGVSTTEAFF
TRBJ1-2 . 14 TRBV24-1 . TGTGCCACCAGTGATAATACAGGGTTTTATGGCTACACCTTC CATSDNTGFYGYTF
TRBJ1-2 . 15 TRBV5-1 . TGCGCCAGCAGCTTCGTCTCAGGGTCTAGGGATGGCTACACCTTC CASSFVSGSRDGYTF
TRBJ1-1 . 12 TRBV19 . TGTGCCAGTAGGCCCAGGGGTACTGAAGCTTTCTTT CASRPRGTEAFF
TRBJ2-3 . 12 TRBV12-3/TRBV12-4 . TGTGCCAGCAGCCATCGCACAGATACGCAGTATTTT CASSHRTDTQYF
TRBJ1-1 . 15 TRBV14 few TGTGCCAGCAGCCAAGATAGGCGAAGCGACACTGAAGCTTTCTTT CASSQDRRSDTEAFF
TRBJ1-6 TRBD1 15 TRBV11-2 . TGTGCCAGCAGCCCAACCGGGACAGGGTATTCACCCCTCCACTTT CASSPTGTGYSPLHF
TRBJ1-6 . 15 TRBV19 . TGTGCCAGTAGTATAGATCTGGAGCTGCGGACACCCCTCCACTTT CASSIDLELRTPLHF
TRBJ2-1 TRBD2 15 TRBV4-2 . TGTGCCAGCAGCTCGCGGGGGACCTTAGGTGATGAGCAGTTCTTC CASSSRGTLGDEQFF
TRBJ2-7 . 14 TRBV7-6 . TGTGCCAGCAGCGAGACGGGGAGGTCCTACGAGCAGTACTTC CASSETGRSYEQYF
TRBJ1-6 . 15 TRBV27 few TGTGCCAGCAGTCCGGAACAGGGCTGGAGTTCACCCCTCCACTTT CASSPEQGWSSPLHF
TRBJ2-1 TRBD2 16 TRBV10-3 few TGTGCCATCAGTGAACTAGCGGGGGTGACCTACAATGAGCAGTTCTTC CAISELAGVTYNEQFF
TRBJ1-3 . 12 TRBV12-3/TRBV12-4 . TGTGCCAGCAGTTTTCTCGGAAACACCATATATTTT CASSFLGNTIYF
TRBJ1-1 . 12 TRBV2 . TGTGCCAGCAGTGTTACAGACACTGAAGCTTTCTTT CASSVTDTEAFF
TRBJ2-7 . 13 TRBV6-5 . TGTGCCAGCAGTACCCCAGGGGGGTACGAGCAGTACTTC CASSTPGGYEQYF